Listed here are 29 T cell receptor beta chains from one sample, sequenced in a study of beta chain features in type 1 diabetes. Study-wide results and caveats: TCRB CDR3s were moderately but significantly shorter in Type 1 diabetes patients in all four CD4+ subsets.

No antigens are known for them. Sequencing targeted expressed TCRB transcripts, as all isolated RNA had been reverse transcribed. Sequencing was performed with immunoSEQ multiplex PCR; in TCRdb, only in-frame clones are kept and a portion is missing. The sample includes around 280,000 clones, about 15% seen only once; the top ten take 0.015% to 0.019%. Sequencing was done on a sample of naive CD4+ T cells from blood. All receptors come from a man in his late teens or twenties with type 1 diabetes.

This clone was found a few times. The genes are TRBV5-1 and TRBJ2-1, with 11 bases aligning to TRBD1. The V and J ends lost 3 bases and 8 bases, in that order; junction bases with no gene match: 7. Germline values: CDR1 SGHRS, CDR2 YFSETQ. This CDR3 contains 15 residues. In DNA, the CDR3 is TGCGCCAGCAGCTATCCGGGACAGGGGGTCGATGAGCAGTTCTTC. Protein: CASSYPGQGVDEQFF.

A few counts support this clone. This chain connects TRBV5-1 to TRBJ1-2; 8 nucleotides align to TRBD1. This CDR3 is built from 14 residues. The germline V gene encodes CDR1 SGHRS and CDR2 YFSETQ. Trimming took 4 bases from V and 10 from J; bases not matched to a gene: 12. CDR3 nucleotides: TGCGCCAGCAGCCCAAGGACAGGGAGCAGTGTCTACACCTTC. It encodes CASSPRTGSSVYTF.

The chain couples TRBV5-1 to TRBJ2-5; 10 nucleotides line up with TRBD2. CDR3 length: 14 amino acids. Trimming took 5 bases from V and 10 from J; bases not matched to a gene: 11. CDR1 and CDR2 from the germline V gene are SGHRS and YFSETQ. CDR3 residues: CASRPGLAIRGQYF. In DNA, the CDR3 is TGCGCCAGCAGGCCGGGACTAGCGATTAGGGGCCAGTACTTC.

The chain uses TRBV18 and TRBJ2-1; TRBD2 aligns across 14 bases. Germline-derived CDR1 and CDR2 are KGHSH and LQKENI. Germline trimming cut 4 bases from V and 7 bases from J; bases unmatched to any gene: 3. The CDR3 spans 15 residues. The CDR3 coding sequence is TGTGCCAGCTCACGGACTAGCGGGAGGAGGAATGAGCAGTTCTTC. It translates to CASSRTSGRRNEQFF.

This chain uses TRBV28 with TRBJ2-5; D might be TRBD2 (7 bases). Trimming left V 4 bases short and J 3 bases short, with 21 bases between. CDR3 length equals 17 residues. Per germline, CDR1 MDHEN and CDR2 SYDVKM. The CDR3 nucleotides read TGTGCCAGCAGTTCCCCTCGGAGGGGAGGGGGTAAAGAGACCCAGTACTTC. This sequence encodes CASSSPRRGGGKETQYF.

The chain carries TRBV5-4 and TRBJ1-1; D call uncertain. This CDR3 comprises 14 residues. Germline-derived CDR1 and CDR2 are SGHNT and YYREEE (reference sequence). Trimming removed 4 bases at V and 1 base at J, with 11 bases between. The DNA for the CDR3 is TGTGCCAGCAGCCCCGGCCGGGGGAACACTGAAGCTTTCTTT. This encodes CASSPGRGNTEAFF. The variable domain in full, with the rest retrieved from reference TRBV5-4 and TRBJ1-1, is ETGVTQSPTHLIKTRGQQVTLRCSSQSGHNTVSWYQQALGQGPQFIFQYYREEENGRGNFPPRFSGLQFPNYSSELNVNALELDDSALYLCASSPGRGNTEAFFGQGTRLTVV.

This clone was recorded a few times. CDR3 protein: CASSLLGASSTEAFF. CDR3 nucleotide sequence: TGTGCCAGCAGCTTGTTAGGGGCGAGCTCCACTGAAGCTTTCTTT. V and J are TRBV5-4 and TRBJ1-1; D perhaps matches TRBD1 (5 bases). Germline CDR1 reads SGHNT; CDR2 reads YYREEE (reference sequence). The V gene lost 1 base and the J gene lost 4 bases, with 14 bases spanning the gap. The CDR3 consists of 15 residues. Based on the CDR3 plus reference TRBV5-4 and TRBJ1-1, the full variable domain is ETGVTQSPTHLIKTRGQQVTLRCSSQSGHNTVSWYQQALGQGPQFIFQYYREEENGRGNFPPRFSGLQFPNYSSELNVNALELDDSALYLCASSLLGASSTEAFFGQGTRLTVV.

The CDR3 DNA is TGTGCCAGCAGCCAAGCCCCAGGACTAGCGGGAGGGGGTGGCACAGATACGCAGTATTTT. Encoded protein: CASSQAPGLAGGGGTDTQYF. The J gene is TRBJ2-3, the V gene TRBV4-2; 15 positions match TRBD2. CDR3 length: 20 amino acids. Germline trimming cut 1 base from V and 1 base from J; bases unmatched to any gene: 9. Germline V lookup: CDR1 LGHNA, CDR2 YNFKEQ.

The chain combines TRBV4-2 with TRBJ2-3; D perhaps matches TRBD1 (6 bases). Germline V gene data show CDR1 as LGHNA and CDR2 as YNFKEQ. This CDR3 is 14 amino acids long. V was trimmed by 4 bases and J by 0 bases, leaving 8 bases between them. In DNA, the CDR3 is TGTGCCAGCAGCCGGGACACTAGCACAGATACGCAGTATTTT. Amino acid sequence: CASSRDTSTDTQYF.

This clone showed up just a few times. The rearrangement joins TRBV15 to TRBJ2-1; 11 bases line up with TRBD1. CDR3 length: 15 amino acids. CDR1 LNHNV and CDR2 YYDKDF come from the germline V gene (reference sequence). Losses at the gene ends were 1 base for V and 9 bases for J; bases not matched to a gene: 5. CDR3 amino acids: CATSRGGTGGTEQFF. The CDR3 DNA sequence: TGTGCCACCAGCAGAGGAGGGACAGGGGGTACTGAGCAGTTCTTC.

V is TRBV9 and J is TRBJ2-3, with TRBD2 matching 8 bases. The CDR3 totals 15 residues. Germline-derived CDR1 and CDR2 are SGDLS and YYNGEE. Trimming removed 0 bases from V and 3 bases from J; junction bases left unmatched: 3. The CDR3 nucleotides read TGTGCCAGCAGCGTAGCAGCGGGGGTGACAGATACGCAGTATTTT. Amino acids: CASSVAAGVTDTQYF.

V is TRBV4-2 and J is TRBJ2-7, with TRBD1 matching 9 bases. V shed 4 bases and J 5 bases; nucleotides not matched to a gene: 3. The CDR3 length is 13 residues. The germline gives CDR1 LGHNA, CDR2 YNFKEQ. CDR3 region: CASSRQGVDEQYF. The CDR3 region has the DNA TGTGCCAGCAGCCGACAGGGGGTCGACGAGCAGTACTTC.

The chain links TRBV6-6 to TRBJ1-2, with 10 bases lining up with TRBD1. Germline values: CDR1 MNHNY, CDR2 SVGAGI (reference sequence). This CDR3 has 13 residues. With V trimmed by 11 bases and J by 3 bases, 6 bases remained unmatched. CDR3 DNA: TGTGCCGGGGGGACAGGGGTAGACTATGGCTACACCTTC. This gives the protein CAGGTGVDYGYTF.

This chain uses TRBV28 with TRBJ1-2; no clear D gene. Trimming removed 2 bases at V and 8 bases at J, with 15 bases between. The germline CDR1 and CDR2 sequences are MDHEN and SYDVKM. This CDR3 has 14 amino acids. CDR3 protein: CASSLGLQVFGYTF. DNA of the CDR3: TGTGCCAGCAGTTTAGGGTTGCAGGTTTTCGGCTACACCTTC.

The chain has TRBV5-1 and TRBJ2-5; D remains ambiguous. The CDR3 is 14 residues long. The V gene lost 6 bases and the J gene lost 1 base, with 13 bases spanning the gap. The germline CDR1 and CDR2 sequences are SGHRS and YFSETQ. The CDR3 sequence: CASKPLFSQETQYF. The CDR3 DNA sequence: TGCGCCAGCAAACCCCTCTTTAGCCAAGAGACCCAGTACTTC.

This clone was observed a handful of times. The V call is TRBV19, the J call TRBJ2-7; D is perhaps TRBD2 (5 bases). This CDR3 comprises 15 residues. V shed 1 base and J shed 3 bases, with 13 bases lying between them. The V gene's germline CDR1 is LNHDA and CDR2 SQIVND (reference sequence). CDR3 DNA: TGTGCCAGTAGTATAGTAGGAGGAACCAACTACGAGCAGTACTTC. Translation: CASSIVGGTNYEQYF.

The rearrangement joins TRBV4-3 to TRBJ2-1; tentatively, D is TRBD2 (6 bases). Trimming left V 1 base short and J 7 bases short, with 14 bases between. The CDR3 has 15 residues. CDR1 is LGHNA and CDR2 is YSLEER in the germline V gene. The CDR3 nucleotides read TGCGCCAGCAGCCAAGGAGGAGGGAGGTTTAATGAGCAGTTCTTC. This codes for CASSQGGGRFNEQFF.

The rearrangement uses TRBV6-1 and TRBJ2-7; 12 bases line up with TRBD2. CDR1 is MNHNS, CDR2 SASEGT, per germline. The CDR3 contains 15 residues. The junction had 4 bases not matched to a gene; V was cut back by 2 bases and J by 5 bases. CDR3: CASSEWTSGNDEQYF. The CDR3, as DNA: TGTGCCAGCAGTGAATGGACTAGCGGGAACGACGAGCAGTACTTC.

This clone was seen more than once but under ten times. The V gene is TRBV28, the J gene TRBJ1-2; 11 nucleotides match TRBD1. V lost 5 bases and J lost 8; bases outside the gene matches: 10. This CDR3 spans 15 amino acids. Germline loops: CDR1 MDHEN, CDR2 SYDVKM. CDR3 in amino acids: CASSQGQGGSWGYTF. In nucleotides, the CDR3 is TGTGCCAGCAGTCAGGGACAGGGGGGCAGTTGGGGCTACACCTTC.

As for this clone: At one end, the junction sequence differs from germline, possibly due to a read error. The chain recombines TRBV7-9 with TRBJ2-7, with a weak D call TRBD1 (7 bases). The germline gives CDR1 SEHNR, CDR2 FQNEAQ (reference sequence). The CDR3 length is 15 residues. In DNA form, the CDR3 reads TGTGCCAGCAGCCCAGGGGGGATCGCCTCCAACGAGCAGTACTTC. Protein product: CASSPGGIASNEQYF.

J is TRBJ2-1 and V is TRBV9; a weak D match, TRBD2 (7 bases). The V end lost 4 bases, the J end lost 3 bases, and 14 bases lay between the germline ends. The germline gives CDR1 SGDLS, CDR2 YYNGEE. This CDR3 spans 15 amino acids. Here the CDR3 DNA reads TGTGCCAGCAGCCAGGAGGGGGACTACTACAATGAGCAGTTCTTC. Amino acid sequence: CASSQEGDYYNEQFF.

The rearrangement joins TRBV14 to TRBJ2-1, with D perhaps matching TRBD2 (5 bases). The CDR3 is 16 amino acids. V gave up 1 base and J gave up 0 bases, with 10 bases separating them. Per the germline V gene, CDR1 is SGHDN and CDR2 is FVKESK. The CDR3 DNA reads TGTGCCAGCAGCCAAGGGAAGCGGTTCTCCTACAATGAGCAGTTCTTC. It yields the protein CASSQGKRFSYNEQFF.

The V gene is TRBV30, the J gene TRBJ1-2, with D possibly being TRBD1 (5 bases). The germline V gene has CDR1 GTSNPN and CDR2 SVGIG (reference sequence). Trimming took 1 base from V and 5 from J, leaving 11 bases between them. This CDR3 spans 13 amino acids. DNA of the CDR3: TGTGCCTGGAGTGGGGGCCTTGGGTATGGCTACACCTTC. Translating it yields CAWSGGLGYGYTF.

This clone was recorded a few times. The CDR3 reads CAWTHRGARTEAFF. CDR3 in DNA: TGTGCCTGGACCCATCGGGGGGCTCGGACTGAAGCTTTCTTT. This chain connects TRBV30 to TRBJ1-1, with D tentatively TRBD1 (6 bases). This CDR3 has 14 residues. Deletions cut 4 bases from V and 5 bases from J, with 17 bases between. Germline CDR1 is GTSNPN and CDR2 is SVGIG (reference sequence).

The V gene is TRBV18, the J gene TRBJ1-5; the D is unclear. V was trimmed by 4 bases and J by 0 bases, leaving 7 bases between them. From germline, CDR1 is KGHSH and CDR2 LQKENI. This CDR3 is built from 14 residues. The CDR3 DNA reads TGTGCCAGCTCACAGTCAGGTAGCAATCAGCCCCAGCATTTT. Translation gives CASSQSGSNQPQHF.

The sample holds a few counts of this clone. Here the CDR3 DNA reads TGCGCCAGCAGCTTCCGCGACAGTAACGAGCAGTACTTC. Translated, it gives CASSFRDSNEQYF. This chain uses TRBV5-1 with TRBJ2-5; D is perhaps TRBD1 (5 bases). Judging by the DNA end, TRBJ2-7 fits better; the J call may be wrong. Germline V gene data show CDR1 as SGHRS and CDR2 as YFSETQ. This CDR3 contains 13 residues.

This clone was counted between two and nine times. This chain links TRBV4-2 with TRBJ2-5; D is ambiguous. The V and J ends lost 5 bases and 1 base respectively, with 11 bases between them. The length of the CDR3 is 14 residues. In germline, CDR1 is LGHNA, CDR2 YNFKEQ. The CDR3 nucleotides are TGTGCCAGCAGCTTGCGTGCTGGCCAAGAGACCCAGTACTTC. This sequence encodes CASSLRAGQETQYF.

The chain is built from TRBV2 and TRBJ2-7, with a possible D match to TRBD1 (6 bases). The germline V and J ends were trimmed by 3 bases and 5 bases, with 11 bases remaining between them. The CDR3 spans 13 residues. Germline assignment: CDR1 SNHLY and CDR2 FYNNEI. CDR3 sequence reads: CASSESGDHEQYF. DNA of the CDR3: TGTGCCAGCAGTGAGTCAGGGGACCACGAGCAGTACTTC.

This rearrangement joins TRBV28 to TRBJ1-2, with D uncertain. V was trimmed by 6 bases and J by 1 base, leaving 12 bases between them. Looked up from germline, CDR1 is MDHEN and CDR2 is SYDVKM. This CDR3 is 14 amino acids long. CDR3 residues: CASSIIQSNYGYTF. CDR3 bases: TGTGCCAGCAGCATTATACAGAGTAACTATGGCTACACCTTC.